This T cell receptor beta chain was recovered during a study of blood T cell repertoires in COVID-19. Study-level information: Italy, Spain and the United States were the sources of the convalescent and acute COVID-19 samples. PBMCs, B-cell-depleted T cells, or T cells provided the cDNA or gDNA that made up the material.

In this sample, this clone turned up many times. In the authors' workflow: Estimates of nucleated cell counts were drawn from the amplification of reference gene primers. The protocol was immunoSEQ multiplex PCR, while the TCRdb copy is restricted to in-frame clones and leaves out a portion. V and J calls and clone size follow that table, whereas D and trimming were derived from the DNA. The repertoire consists of tens of thousands of clones, with roughly three quarters occurring once and the leading ten covering 16%. Germline V gene lookup returns CDR1 SGHRS and CDR2 YFSETQ. This CDR3 is 14 amino acids long. Trimming took off 4 bases at V and 7 bases at J, with 14 bases between the two ends.

The chain has TRBV5-1 and TRBJ2-2, with D hard to call. This TCR was recovered from a man aged 65-85 years with active or convalescent COVID-19. Sequencing was done on a sample of peripheral blood. Here the CDR3 reads CASSPRPLGGELFF. CDR3 in DNA: TGCGCCAGCAGCCCACGACCTCTAGGCGGGGAGCTGTTTTTT.